A selection of T cell receptor beta chains follows, all from one sample in a study of blood T cell repertoires in COVID-19. Assay used: immunoSEQ multiplex PCR; TCRdb lists only in-frame clones, some missing. There are approximately 300,000 clones in the sample; under 90% occur only once, and roughly a tenth lies in the top ten. The material sequenced was PBMCs or T cells enriched from blood (not recorded which). The receptor source for this set is a woman younger than 45 who had recovered from COVID-19. Each CDR3 is given with its conserved first and last residue. The D gene is left open where the match is weak. Only some rows state a clone size, as once, few, many or a class for expanded clones.

CDR3 | DNA | V | size | J | D
CASTPLAANEQFF | TGTGCCAGCACCCCACTAGCGGCCAATGAGCAGTTCTTC | TRBV12-3/TRBV12-4 | . | TRBJ2-1 | TRBD2
CASSLAGDGGYTF | TGCGCCAGCAGCTTGGCAGGGGACGGGGGCTACACCTTC | TRBV5-1 | . | TRBJ1-2 | .
CAWSVWEGKDEQFF | TGTGCCTGGAGCGTATGGGAGGGCAAGGATGAGCAGTTCTTC | TRBV30 | . | TRBJ2-1 | TRBD2
CASSFGQGSQPQHF | TGTGCCAGCAGTTTTGGACAGGGCAGTCAGCCCCAGCATTTT | TRBV27 | . | TRBJ1-5 | TRBD1
CASSFTGTDTEAFF | TGTGCCAGCAGCTTTACAGGGACGGACACTGAAGCTTTCTTT | TRBV11-2 | . | TRBJ1-1 | .
CASVTGYYQPQHF | TGTGCCAGTGTAACAGGTTATTATCAGCCCCAGCATTTT | TRBV6-5 | . | TRBJ1-5 | .
CASSLTPGQGDGIQYF | TGCGCCAGCAGCTTAACCCCGGGACAGGGGGATGGCATTCAGTACTTC | TRBV4-1 | . | TRBJ2-4 | TRBD1
CASSSGPGGQGLNSPLHF | TGTGCCAGCAGCTCCGGACCGGGAGGACAGGGGTTGAATTCACCCCTCCACTTT | TRBV5-4 | . | TRBJ1-6 | TRBD1
CATLAGGPTDTQYF | TGTGCTACCCTAGCGGGAGGACCTACAGATACGCAGTATTTT | TRBV15 | . | TRBJ2-3 | TRBD2
CASSLRGGSYEQYF | TGTGCCAGCAGCTTGAGGGGGGGCTCCTACGAGCAGTACTTC | TRBV5-4 | once | TRBJ2-7 | .
CASSQISEKLFF | TGCGCCAGCAGCCAAATTTCGGAAAAACTGTTTTTT | TRBV4-1 | . | TRBJ1-4 | .
CASSRGQGSYEQYF | TGTGCCAGCAGTCGGGGACAGGGGTCCTACGAGCAGTACTTC | TRBV28 | . | TRBJ2-7 | TRBD1
CASSSDKSYEQYF | TGTGCCAGCAGCTCGGACAAATCCTACGAGCAGTACTTC | TRBV7-2 | . | TRBJ2-7 | .
CASSLGGQGWIDGYTF | TGTGCCAGCAGCTTGGGAGGCCAGGGGTGGATCGATGGCTACACCTTC | TRBV5-4 | . | TRBJ1-2 | .
CASSDRTGDNQPQHF | TGTGCCAGCTCCGACAGGACAGGAGATAATCAGCCCCAGCATTTT | TRBV18 | . | TRBJ1-5 | TRBD1
CASSLYFSTDTQYF | TGTGCCAGCAGCTTATACTTTAGCACAGATACGCAGTATTTT | TRBV7-9 | . | TRBJ2-3 | .
CASSYGRTSGRSSYNEQFF | TGTGCCAGCAGTTACGGTCGGACTAGCGGGAGGTCGTCCTACAATGAGCAGTTCTTC | TRBV6-2/TRBV6-3 | . | TRBJ2-1 | TRBD2
CASSVGGGNTEAFF | TGTGCCAGCAGTGTCGGGGGAGGAAACACTGAAGCTTTCTTT | TRBV2 | . | TRBJ1-1 | .
CASSDGTGGHEQYF | TGTGCCAGCAGTGACGGGACAGGGGGCCACGAGCAGTACTTC | TRBV6-4 | few | TRBJ2-7 | TRBD1
CASGTTVGGSLETQYF | TGTGCTAGTGGAACCACCGTAGGAGGGAGTCTAGAGACCCAGTACTTC | TRBV12-5 | . | TRBJ2-5 | .
CAWRPLGGGNTIYF | TGTGCCTGGAGGCCTTTGGGAGGTGGAAACACCATATATTTT | TRBV30 | . | TRBJ1-3 | .
CASSSQGLPNEKLFF | TGTGCCAGCAGTTCTCAGGGGTTGCCTAATGAAAAACTGTTTTTT | TRBV6-5 | . | TRBJ1-4 | .
CASSFSGTGETQYF | TGTGCCAGCAGCTTCTCCGGGACAGGGGAGACCCAGTACTTC | TRBV5-6 | . | TRBJ2-5 | TRBD1
CASSSSYSNQPQHF | TGTGCCAGCAGTTCCTCCTATAGCAATCAGCCCCAGCATTTT | TRBV28 | . | TRBJ1-5 | .
CASSPLAVHNEQFF | TGTGCCAGCTCACCTCTAGCGGTTCACAATGAGCAGTTCTTC | TRBV18 | . | TRBJ2-1 | TRBD2
CASSLSGGPYTGELFF | TGTGCCAGCAGTTTATCGGGAGGGCCGTACACCGGGGAGCTGTTTTTT | TRBV27 | . | TRBJ2-2 | TRBD2
CASSFGQGIGELFF | TGTGCCAGCAGTTTTGGACAGGGGATCGGGGAGCTGTTTTTT | TRBV27 | . | TRBJ2-2 | TRBD1
CATSDPGTGVRNEQFF | TGTGCCACCAGTGATCCCGGGACAGGGGTTCGGAATGAGCAGTTCTTC | TRBV24-1 | . | TRBJ2-1 | TRBD1
CASSPPLRGNSEAFF | TGTGCCAGCAGCCCGCCCCTAAGGGGGAACTCTGAAGCTTTCTTT | TRBV7-2 | once | TRBJ1-1 | .
CASGSRGQGMYEQYF | TGTGCTAGTGGTTCTCGGGGACAGGGGATGTACGAGCAGTACTTC | TRBV12-5 | . | TRBJ2-7 | TRBD1
CASSTEGVPNYGYTF | TGTGCCAGCAGCACTGAGGGGGTCCCTAACTATGGCTACACCTTC | TRBV3-1/TRBV3-2 | . | TRBJ1-2 | .
CASSPMERNSGNTIYF | TGTGCCAGCTCACCCATGGAGAGAAACTCTGGAAACACCATATATTTT | TRBV18 | . | TRBJ1-3 | .
CAWRRMTGGYGYTF | TGTGCCTGGAGGCGGATGACAGGGGGATATGGCTACACCTTC | TRBV30 | . | TRBJ1-2 | TRBD1
CASSQMLGVGTGELFF | TGTGCCAGCAGCCAGATGTTAGGGGTCGGCACCGGGGAGCTGTTTTTT | TRBV7-9 | . | TRBJ2-2 | .
CASSQTGTVSYEQYF | TGCGCCAGCAGCCAGACCGGGACAGTCTCCTACGAGCAGTACTTC | TRBV4-1 | . | TRBJ2-7 | TRBD1
CASSMYTDTQYF | TGTGCCAGTAGTATGTACACAGATACGCAGTATTTT | TRBV19 | . | TRBJ2-3 | .
CASSLNAGNTEAFF | TGTGCCAGCAGCTTAAATGCGGGAAACACTGAAGCTTTCTTT | TRBV11-2 | . | TRBJ1-1 | .
CASSLGLISYEQYF | TGTGCCAGCAGTCTCGGTTTAATCTCCTACGAGCAGTACTTC | TRBV6-5 | few | TRBJ2-7 | .
CASSAGGLAYETQYF | TGTGCCAGCAGCGCCGGGGGACTAGCCTATGAGACCCAGTACTTC | TRBV9 | . | TRBJ2-5 | TRBD2
CASSFYQEPLKQFF | TGTGCCAGCAGTTTCTATCAGGAACCCCTTAAGCAGTTCTTC | TRBV6-5 | . | TRBJ2-1 | .
CASSVEFGGNKNTEAFF | TGTGCCAGCAGCGTAGAGTTTGGGGGCAACAAGAACACTGAAGCTTTCTTT | TRBV9 | . | TRBJ1-1 | .
CASSLLTSSYEQYF | TGTGCCAGCAGCTTATTGACTAGCTCCTACGAGCAGTACTTC | TRBV7-9 | . | TRBJ2-7 | .
CASSIRAPAETQYF | TGTGCCAGTAGTATCAGGGCTCCGGCGGAGACCCAGTACTTC | TRBV19 | . | TRBJ2-5 | .